This entry concerns a single T cell receptor (beta chain). The sample originates from a study of blood T cell repertoires in COVID-19. Across the whole study: Spain, Italy and the United States supplied samples that represented acute and convalescent COVID-19. In each case, the material was cDNA or gDNA derived from T cells, B-cell-depleted T cells, or PBMCs.

The CDR3 spans 14 residues. Trimming stripped 1 base from V and 6 bases from J, with 12 bases between. Germline V CDR1 and CDR2: LGHNA, YSLEER. Per the original data handling: Amplification from reference gene primers served as the basis for estimated nucleated cell counts. The data were produced by immunoSEQ multiplex PCR, yet TCRdb's version contains in-frame clones alone and is incomplete. The V and J calls and clone size are taken from that table; D and trimming were inferred from the DNA. Of around 270,000 clones in the sample, approximately 86% were seen once. Material for sequencing was peripheral blood. J is TRBJ1-2 and V is TRBV4-3; a weak D match, TRBD1 (5 bases). The receptor was isolated from a young man with active or convalescent COVID-19. The CDR3 protein is CASSQVSQGDGYTF. CDR3 coding DNA: TGCGCCAGCAGCCAAGTCAGTCAAGGGGATGGCTACACCTTC.